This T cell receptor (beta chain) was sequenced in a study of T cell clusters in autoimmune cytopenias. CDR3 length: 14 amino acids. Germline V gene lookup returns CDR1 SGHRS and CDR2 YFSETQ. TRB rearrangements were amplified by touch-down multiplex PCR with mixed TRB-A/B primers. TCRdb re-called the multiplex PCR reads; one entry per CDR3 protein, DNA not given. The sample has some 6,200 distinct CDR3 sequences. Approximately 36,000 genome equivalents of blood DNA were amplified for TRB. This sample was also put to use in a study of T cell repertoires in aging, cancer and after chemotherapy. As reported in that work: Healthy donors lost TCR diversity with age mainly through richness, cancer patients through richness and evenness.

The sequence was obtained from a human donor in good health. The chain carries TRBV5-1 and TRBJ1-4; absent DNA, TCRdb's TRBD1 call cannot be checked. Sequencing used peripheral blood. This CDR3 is CASRRQGLDEKLFF.